A selection of T cell receptor beta chains follows, all from one sample in a study of blood T cell repertoires in COVID-19. The assay was immunoSEQ multiplex PCR, and TCRdb's table has in-frame clones only and misses some. The repertoire holds hundreds of thousands of clones, with 80% as singletons. Sequenced material: PBMCs or T cells enriched from blood (not recorded which). These receptors were obtained from a man in his thirties or forties with acute COVID-19. The CDR3 runs from the conserved cysteine through the conserved F or W. D genes are given only for firm matches. Clone sizes are given selectively: once, few, many, or a class where the clone is expanded.

cdr3_length j_call v_call clone_size d_call cdr3_nt cdr3_aa
12 TRBJ1-2 TRBV28 - - TGTGCCAGCTCCTCGACATCCTATGGCTACACCTTC CASSSTSYGYTF
14 TRBJ2-7 TRBV19 - TRBD1 TGTGCCAGTAGTATCGGACAGGGGCGCAACGAGCAGTACTTC CASSIGQGRNEQYF
15 TRBJ1-3 TRBV7-2 - - TGTGCCAGCAGCTCCCCACTATTCTCTGGAAACACCATATATTTT CASSSPLFSGNTIYF
13 TRBJ1-2 TRBV2 - TRBD1 TGTGCCAGCGGCACAGGGGGACCTACGTACTACACCTTC CASGTGGPTYYTF
16 TRBJ1-2 TRBV27 - - TGTGCCAGCAGTTTATCTGTTCGCCCGGGTTTGAATGGCTACACCTTC CASSLSVRPGLNGYTF
16 TRBJ1-1 TRBV5-6 - - TGTGCCAGCAGCTCCAGAAAGCGTTATACGTACACTGAAGCTTTCTTT CASSSRKRYTYTEAFF
16 TRBJ1-5 TRBV2 - TRBD1 TGTGCCAGCAGTGAGTTCGGTGGACAGGGCAATCAGCCCCAGCATTTT CASSEFGGQGNQPQHF
16 TRBJ2-7 TRBV11-2 - - TGTGCCAGCAGCCCTACCCGGGACATTAGCTCCTACGAGCAGTACTTC CASSPTRDISSYEQYF
13 TRBJ2-5 TRBV18 - - TGTGCCAGCTCGGAACAGGGGGGGAAGACCCAGTACTTC CASSEQGGKTQYF
13 TRBJ2-1 TRBV30 - - TGTGCCTGGAGTGACGACAGGAACAATGAGCAGTTCTTC CAWSDDRNNEQFF
15 TRBJ2-7 TRBV5-1 - TRBD1 TGCGCCAGCAGCTTGTTTGAGACAGGGGCACGCGAGCAGTACTTC CASSLFETGAREQYF
19 TRBJ2-1 TRBV5-1 - TRBD2 TGCGCCAGCAGCGTAGGGACTAGCGGGGGGGCCCCACCTAAGGATGAGCAGTTCTTC CASSVGTSGGAPPKDEQFF
15 TRBJ2-7 TRBV7-9 - - TGTGCCAGCAGCTTAGCGCAGGGGATGAAAAACGAGCAGTACTTC CASSLAQGMKNEQYF
13 TRBJ2-5 TRBV3-1/TRBV3-2 once - TGTGCCAGCAGCCAAGGACAGTGGGAGACCCAGTACTTC CASSQGQWETQYF
14 TRBJ1-5 TRBV4-2 - TRBD1 TGTGCCAGCAGCGGGACAGGGCAGGGTCAGCCCCAGCATTTT CASSGTGQGQPQHF
15 TRBJ2-3 TRBV5-1 - - TGCGCCAGCAGCTTACAAGGGAGTCCCACAGATACGCAGTATTTT CASSLQGSPTDTQYF
11 TRBJ1-1 TRBV19 - - TGTGCCAGTATCCAGGGAACTGAAGCTTTCTTT CASIQGTEAFF
15 TRBJ1-4 TRBV27 - - TGTGCCAGCAAATTTGGTCGGGGTATTAATGAAAAACTGTTTTTT CASKFGRGINEKLFF
13 TRBJ2-5 TRBV12-5 - - TGTGCTAGTGGTTTTGAACTGAAAGAGACCCAGTACTTC CASGFELKETQYF
15 TRBJ2-1 TRBV5-5 - TRBD1 TGTGCCAGCAGCTCGGGACAGGGACCCTACAATGAGCAGTTCTTC CASSSGQGPYNEQFF
15 TRBJ1-4 TRBV3-1/TRBV3-2 - - TGTGCCAGCAGCCGGGCGTCGGGAGATAATGAAAAACTGTTTTTT CASSRASGDNEKLFF
13 TRBJ1-2 TRBV12-3/TRBV12-4 - - TGTGCCAGCAGTTTAATTATCCAGTATGGCTACACCTTC CASSLIIQYGYTF
14 TRBJ1-1 TRBV6-5 - - TGTGCCAGCACCTACCTACGAGGGAGCACTGAAGCTTTCTTT CASTYLRGSTEAFF
14 TRBJ2-2 TRBV5-1 - TRBD2 TGCGCCAGCAGAGGGACTAGCACTACCGGGGAGCTGTTTTTT CASRGTSTTGELFF
14 TRBJ2-5 TRBV19 - - TGTGCCAGTAGTGAGGGGGGGCTGGAAGGGACCCAGTACTTC CASSEGGLEGTQYF
15 TRBJ2-2 TRBV15 - TRBD1 TGTGCCACCAGCGAGGGGGCGGAGATGGCCGGGGAGCTGTTTTTT CATSEGAEMAGELFF
16 TRBJ2-2 TRBV4-1 - TRBD2 TGCGCCAGCAGCTTTAGACTAGCGGGGGACACCGGGGAGCTGTTTTTT CASSFRLAGDTGELFF